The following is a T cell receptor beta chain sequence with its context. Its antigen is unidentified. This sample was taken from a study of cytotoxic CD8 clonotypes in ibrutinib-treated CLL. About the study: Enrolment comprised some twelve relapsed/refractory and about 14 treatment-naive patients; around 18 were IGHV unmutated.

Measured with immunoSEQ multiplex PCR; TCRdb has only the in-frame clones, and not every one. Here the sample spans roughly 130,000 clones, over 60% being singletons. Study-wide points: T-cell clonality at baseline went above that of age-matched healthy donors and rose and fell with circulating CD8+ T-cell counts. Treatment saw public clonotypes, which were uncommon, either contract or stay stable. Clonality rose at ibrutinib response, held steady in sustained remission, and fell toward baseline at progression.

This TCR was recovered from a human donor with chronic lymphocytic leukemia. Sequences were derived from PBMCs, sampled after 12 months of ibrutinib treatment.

The DNA for the CDR3 is TGTGCCAGCAGCGCAGGACTTTCCTACAATGAGCAGTTCTTC. Its translation: CASSAGLSYNEQFF. V and J are TRBV6-1 and TRBJ2-1; D perhaps matches TRBD2 (5 bases). Trimming took 6 bases from V and 1 from J, leaving 10 bases between them. Germline CDR1 is MNHNS and CDR2 is SASEGT. The CDR3 sequence is 14 residues long.